The 13 T cell receptor beta chains below come from one sample, sequenced in a study of blood T cell repertoires in COVID-19 (TCRdb year 2020). To prepare the library, the immunoSEQ multiplex PCR assay was applied. TCRdb took over this immuneACCESS table, retaining in-frame rearrangements with V and J assigned. Such tables are incomplete; in checked studies, under half of the missing clones stem from an unresolved V gene, and the remainder is unexplained. The sample table holds 15,000 to 20,000 clones, of which roughly 90% were seen once. Jointly, the top ten make up about 17% of the sample. The sample was peripheral blood. The receptor set was obtained from a middle-aged man with active COVID-19.

The V gene is TRBV4-1, the J gene TRBJ1-1, with 9 nucleotides matching TRBD1. Germline V gene data show CDR1 as MGHRA and CDR2 as YSYEKL. The CDR3 is made up of 16 amino acids. With V trimmed by 4 bases and J by 0 bases, 6 bases remained unmatched. The CDR3 DNA reads as TGCGCCAGCAGCCTTGGACAGGGGAATATGAACACTGAAGCTTTCTTT. Translation: CASSLGQGNMNTEAFF.

This sequence joins TRBV4-3 and TRBJ2-3, with 15 positions matching TRBD2. With V trimmed by 3 bases and J by 2 bases, 12 bases remained unmatched. The length of the CDR3 is 20 residues. In germline, CDR1 is LGHNA, CDR2 YSLEER. CDR3 loop: CASSHLGLAGGPTFTDTQYF. CDR3 DNA sequence: TGCGCCAGCAGCCACCTGGGACTAGCGGGAGGTCCTACCTTCACAGATACGCAGTATTTT.

Only a few counts were recorded for this clone. This chain uses TRBV5-1 with TRBJ1-2; 7 bases are a match to TRBD1. Germline V gene data show CDR1 as SGHRS and CDR2 as YFSETQ. Trimming took 4 bases from V and 5 from J; bases not matched to a gene: 5. The CDR3 length is 13 residues. CDR3 in amino acids: CASSHDREYGYTF. DNA for the CDR3: TGCGCCAGCAGCCATGACAGGGAATATGGCTACACCTTC. Supplemented by reference TRBV5-1 and TRBJ1-2, the full variable domain reads KAGVTQTPRYLIKTRGQQVTLSCSPISGHRSVSWYQQTPGQGLQFLFEYFSETQRNKGNFPGRFSGRQFSNSRSEMNVSTLELGDSALYLCASSHDREYGYTFGSGTRLTVV.

This chain joins TRBV7-6 and TRBJ2-7; 13 bases fit TRBD2. The CDR3 contains 18 residues. Germline CDR1 and CDR2: SGHVS and FNYEAQ. The ends lost 0 bases at V and 2 bases at J; junction bases unmatched: 7. The CDR3 sequence: CASSLATWTSGSAYEQYF. CDR3 coding DNA: TGTGCCAGCAGCTTAGCGACCTGGACTAGCGGGAGCGCCTACGAGCAGTACTTC.

This clone was observed once. The V gene is TRBV7-2, the J gene TRBJ1-2, with 8 bases identical to TRBD1. The V gene end was trimmed by 1 base and the J gene end by 4 bases; junction bases not matched to a gene: 2. This CDR3 spans 14 amino acids. Looked up from germline, CDR1 is SGHTA and CDR2 is FQGNSA. The DNA for the CDR3 is TGTGCCAGCAGCTTAGGAGGACAGGGCTATGGCTACACCTTC. Its protein product is CASSLGGQGYGYTF.

The V gene is TRBV10-3, the J gene TRBJ1-6; TRBD1 matches at 7 bases. The J segment lost 10 bases and the V segment lost 11 bases, leaving 11 bases of the junction unmatched. The length of the CDR3 is 13 residues. Germline CDR1 ENHRY, CDR2 SYGVKD. The CDR3 DNA is TGTGCCTGCCAGGGGGGTGCGGGATCACCCCTCCACTTT. Protein sequence: CACQGGAGSPLHF.

The chain uses TRBV6-1 and TRBJ2-7, with 11 nucleotides matching TRBD2. V trimming: 0 bases; J trimming: 7 bases; junction bases outside the gene matches: 8. This CDR3 has 16 amino acids. Germline values: CDR1 MNHNS, CDR2 SASEGT. The CDR3: CASSEASRLAGREQYF. The CDR3 region has the DNA TGTGCCAGCAGTGAAGCCAGTAGACTAGCGGGACGTGAGCAGTACTTC.

The V call is TRBV2, the J call TRBJ1-4; TRBD1 agrees at 7 bases. CDR1 is SNHLY and CDR2 is FYNNEI in the germline V gene. V lost 6 bases, J lost 6 bases, and 1 base stayed unmatched. The CDR3 covers 12 residues. For the CDR3, the DNA is TGTGCCAGCAGCAGGGGGGATGAAAAACTGTTTTTT. Residues: CASSRGDEKLFF.

V usage is TRBV6-6 and J usage is TRBJ1-1; weak D call: TRBD1 (6 bases). V shed 2 bases and J shed 12 bases, with 13 bases lying between them. The CDR3 runs 12 residues. Germline CDR1 reads MNHNY; CDR2 reads SVGAGI (reference sequence). This CDR3 reads CASSYPTGMTFF. CDR3 nucleotide sequence: TGTGCCAGCAGTTACCCAACAGGGATGACTTTCTTT.

The J gene is TRBJ1-1, the V gene TRBV9, with D perhaps matching TRBD1 (5 bases). The V end lost 1 base, the J end lost 0 bases, and 10 bases lay between the germline ends. Per the germline V gene, CDR1 is SGDLS and CDR2 is YYNGEE. CDR3 length: 15 residues. The CDR3 spells CASSVLGQLNTEAFF. CDR3 sequence (DNA): TGTGCCAGCAGCGTACTAGGACAACTGAACACTGAAGCTTTCTTT.

The rearrangement joins TRBV18 to TRBJ1-1; D remains unclear. V lost 1 base and J lost 4, with 13 bases in between. The CDR3 runs 15 residues. From germline, CDR1 is KGHSH and CDR2 LQKENI. CDR3 amino acids: CASSPRLEGGTEAFF. In DNA, the CDR3 is TGTGCCAGCTCACCACGGTTGGAGGGAGGCACTGAAGCTTTCTTT.

This chain uses TRBV10-3 with TRBJ1-1, with a possible D match to TRBD1 (5 bases). The CDR3 is 15 residues long. Per the germline V gene, CDR1 is ENHRY and CDR2 is SYGVKD. The V end was cut by 8 bases, the J end by 2 bases, with 18 bases between. CDR3 coding DNA: TGTGCCATCCGAAGCGGGGGAGACACAAACACTGAAGCTTTCTTT. This encodes CAIRSGGDTNTEAFF.

The table lists this clone with a count of one. The CDR3 loop is CASSLIGNTIYF. CDR3 DNA sequence: TGTGCCAGCAGCTTGATAGGAAACACCATATATTTT. The V call is TRBV5-6, the J call TRBJ1-3; D is ambiguous. This CDR3 region has 12 residues. The V gene's germline CDR1 is SGHDT and CDR2 YYEEEE. Trimming left V 1 base short and J 4 bases short, with 3 bases between.